Below, one T cell receptor (beta chain) is given with its context. Its cognate antigen is unknown. This sample is part of a study of cytomegalovirus exposure and HLA in healthy donors. Points from the study as a whole: Cytomegalovirus status, reportedly, was diagnosed with high specificity and sensitivity by the classifier. CMV antigen specificity was confirmed in vitro for three CMV-associated chains. The tendency of first-cohort TCR clusters to co-occur in the 100 to 150 validation repertoires emerged from a later analysis.

TCRdb's table, derived via immunoSEQ multiplex PCR, lists solely in-frame clones and lacks some. The sample records some 170,000 clones, approximately 96% being singletons. Germline values: CDR1 MNHNS, CDR2 SASEGT. The CDR3 consists of 14 residues. The ends lost 2 bases at V and 7 bases at J; junction bases unmatched: 4. The source is a woman aged 18-35 years in good health and CMV-seronegative. V usage is TRBV6-1 and J usage is TRBJ2-2; 7 positions agree with TRBD1. Sample: PBMCs. CDR3: CASSEPPGGGELFF. The CDR3 nucleotides read TGTGCCAGCAGTGAACCCCCAGGGGGCGGGGAGCTGTTTTTT.